These 8 T cell receptor beta chains were all obtained from the same sample, sequenced in a study of radiation and T cells in renal cell carcinoma. Produced via immunoSEQ multiplex PCR; TCRdb's table is partial and in-frame only. This sample has more than 20,000 clones, with about 85% found just once. Indicated time point: blood 2 weeks post-SBRT. Treatment noted: 15 Gy SBRT to primary tumor, nephrectomy 4 weeks later. Sequences were derived from blood, sampled from a patient whose treatment included radiotherapy and nephrectomy. The source is a man aged 60-69 years with renal cell carcinoma.

The chain combines TRBV7-9 with TRBJ1-1, with no clear D. CDR1 and CDR2 from the germline V gene are SEHNR and FQNEAQ (reference sequence). The V end lost 5 bases, the J end lost 3 bases, and 13 bases lay between the germline ends. The CDR3 extends over 14 amino acids. The CDR3 bases are TGTGCCAGCAGCGAGTTAGTGGCGTACACTGAAGCTTTCTTT. Translated: CASSELVAYTEAFF. Based on the CDR3 plus reference TRBV7-9 and TRBJ1-1, the full variable domain is DTGVSQNPRHKITKRGQNVTFRCDPISEHNRLYWYRQTLGQGPEFLTYFQNEAQLEKSRLLSDRFSAERPKGSFSTLEIQRTEQGDSAMYLCASSELVAYTEAFFGQGTRLTVV.

This clone has more than one count but fewer than ten. V and J are TRBV11-3 and TRBJ2-6; the D gene is possibly TRBD2 (6 bases). Germline V gene data show CDR1 as SGHNT and CDR2 as YENEEA. The CDR3 is 15 amino acids. The V and J ends lost 4 bases and 2 bases respectively, with 9 bases between them. The CDR3, as DNA: TGTGCCAGCAGCTCAGGAGGGGCTGGGGCCAACGTCCTGACTTTC. Protein sequence: CASSSGGAGANVLTF.

The rearrangement uses TRBV6-6 and TRBJ1-2; D gene ambiguous. Germline lookup yields CDR1 MNHNY and CDR2 SVGAGI (reference sequence). V was cut by 5 bases and J by 7 bases, with 8 bases left in between. This CDR3 has 11 residues. CDR3 region: CASSPAVGYTF. Here the CDR3 DNA reads TGTGCCAGCAGTCCGGCGGTTGGCTACACCTTC.

The chain employs TRBV5-1 and TRBJ2-7, with a possible D match to TRBD2 (6 bases). Per the germline V gene, CDR1 is SGHRS and CDR2 is YFSETQ. The V end was cut by 4 bases, the J end by 4 bases, with 18 bases between. The CDR3 consists of 15 residues. The CDR3 DNA sequence: TGCGCCAGCAGCCCGGGGGTGGGAGCTTGGTACGAGCAGTACTTC. Protein: CASSPGVGAWYEQYF.

The chain couples TRBV11-3 to TRBJ2-2; unclear D gene. Between the trimmed V and J ends, which lost 2 bases and 3 bases, there was a span of 4 bases. This CDR3 is 13 amino acids long. CDR1 is SGHNT and CDR2 is YENEEA in the germline V gene. CDR3 DNA sequence: TGTGCCAGCAGCTTAACCCACACCGGGGAGCTGTTTTTT. This translates into CASSLTHTGELFF.

The rearrangement links TRBV7-3 to TRBJ2-1; maybe TRBD2 (6 bases). CDR3 length: 14 amino acids. Germline loops: CDR1 SGHTA, CDR2 FQGTGA. V lost 5 bases and J lost 8, with 16 bases in between. The CDR3 nucleotides are TGTGCCAGCAGCATCGTCGGGAGTCGTGATGAGCAGTTCTTC. It specifies CASSIVGSRDEQFF.

The rearrangement joins TRBV4-3 to TRBJ1-2; D gene ambiguous. CDR3 length: 16 residues. V shed 0 bases and J shed 0 bases, with 11 bases lying between them. From germline, CDR1 is LGHNA and CDR2 YSLEER. The CDR3 DNA is TGCGCCAGCAGCCAAGATCCTAGGGTAGCTAACTATGGCTACACCTTC. This encodes CASSQDPRVANYGYTF.

The rearrangement links TRBV4-1 to TRBJ2-3; weak D call: TRBD1 (6 bases). The CDR3 consists of 15 residues. Trimming pared 4 bases from V and 2 bases from J, leaving 13 bases between. Germline V CDR1 and CDR2: MGHRA, YSYEKL. The CDR3 protein is CASSPSTGLTDTQYF. In DNA form, the CDR3 reads TGCGCCAGCAGCCCGTCGACAGGTCTCACAGATACGCAGTATTTT.